This T cell receptor beta chain was retrieved from a study of cytomegalovirus exposure and HLA in healthy donors. Study-wide points: The authors listed roughly 150 TCR beta chains as cytomegalovirus-associated. When the data were analyzed later, several of the most significant clusters appeared to be linked to common viral pathogens.

Amplification used 60 Vbeta primers and 13 Jbeta primers. Per the original data handling: Tens of millions of unique TCR beta chains, approximately 11 million of them shared, were counted by a later analysis. Data came from immunoSEQ multiplex PCR; TCRdb stores just in-frame clones and leaves some out. D and trimming were read from the DNA, whereas the V and J calls and clone size are those reported in that table. This sample carries roughly 150,000 clones, 73% of them seen once, and the ten largest clones take about 4.9%. About this clone itself: What it binds is not known.

Germline CDR1 is SEHNR and CDR2 is FQNEAQ (reference sequence). Trimming removed 2 bases from V and 10 bases from J, with 14 bases in between. This CDR3 is 13 amino acids long. This receptor was taken from a woman between 18 and 29 years old in good health and CMV-seropositive. The sequenced sample consisted of PBMCs. The chain links TRBV7-9 to TRBJ1-2; D perhaps matches TRBD1 (5 bases). The CDR3 nucleotides read TGTGCCAGCAGCTTATTGTCAGGGCGGCCCTACACCTTC. Protein: CASSLLSGRPYTF.